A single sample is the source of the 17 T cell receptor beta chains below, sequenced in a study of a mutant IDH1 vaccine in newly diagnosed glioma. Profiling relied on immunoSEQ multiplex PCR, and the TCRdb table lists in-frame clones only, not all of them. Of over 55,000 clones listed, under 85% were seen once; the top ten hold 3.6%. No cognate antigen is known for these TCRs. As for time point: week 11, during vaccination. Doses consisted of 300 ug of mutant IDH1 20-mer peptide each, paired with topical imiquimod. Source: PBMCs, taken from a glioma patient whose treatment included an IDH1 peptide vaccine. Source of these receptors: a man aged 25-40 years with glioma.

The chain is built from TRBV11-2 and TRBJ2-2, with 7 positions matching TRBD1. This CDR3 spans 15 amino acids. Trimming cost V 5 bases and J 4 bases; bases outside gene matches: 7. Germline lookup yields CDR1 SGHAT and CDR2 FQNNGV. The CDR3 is CASSVYRGPTGELFF. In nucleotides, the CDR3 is TGTGCCAGCAGCGTGTACAGGGGACCCACCGGGGAGCTGTTTTTT.

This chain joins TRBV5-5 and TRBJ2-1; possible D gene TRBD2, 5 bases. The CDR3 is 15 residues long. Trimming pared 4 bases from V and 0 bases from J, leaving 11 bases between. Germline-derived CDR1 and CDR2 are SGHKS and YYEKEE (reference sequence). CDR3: CASSTTRVSYNEQFF. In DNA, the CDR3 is TGTGCCAGCAGCACAACTAGGGTCTCCTACAATGAGCAGTTCTTC.

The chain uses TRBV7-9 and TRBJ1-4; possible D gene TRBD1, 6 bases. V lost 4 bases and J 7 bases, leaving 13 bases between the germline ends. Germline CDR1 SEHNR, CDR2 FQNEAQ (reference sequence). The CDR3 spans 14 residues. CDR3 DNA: TGTGCCAGCAGCTGGCGAGGGGGATCTGAAAAACTGTTTTTT. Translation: CASSWRGGSEKLFF.

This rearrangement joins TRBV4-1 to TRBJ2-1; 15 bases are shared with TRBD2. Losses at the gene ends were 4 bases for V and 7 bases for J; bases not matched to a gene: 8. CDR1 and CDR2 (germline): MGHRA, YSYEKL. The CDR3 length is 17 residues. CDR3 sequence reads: CASSRGLAGGPRNEQFF. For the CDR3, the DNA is TGCGCCAGCAGCCGCGGACTAGCGGGGGGGCCTAGGAATGAGCAGTTCTTC.

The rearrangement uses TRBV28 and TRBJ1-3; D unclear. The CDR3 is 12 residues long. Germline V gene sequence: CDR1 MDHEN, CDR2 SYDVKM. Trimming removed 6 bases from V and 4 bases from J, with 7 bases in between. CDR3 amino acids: CASSLIGNTIYF. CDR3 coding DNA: TGTGCCAGCAGCCTTATAGGAAACACCATATATTTT. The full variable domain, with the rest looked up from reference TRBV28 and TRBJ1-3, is DVKVTQSSRYLVKRTGEKVFLECVQDMDHENMFWYRQDPGLGLRLIYFSYDVKMKEKGDIPEGYSVSREKKERFSLILESASTNQTSMYLCASSLIGNTIYFGEGSWLTVV.

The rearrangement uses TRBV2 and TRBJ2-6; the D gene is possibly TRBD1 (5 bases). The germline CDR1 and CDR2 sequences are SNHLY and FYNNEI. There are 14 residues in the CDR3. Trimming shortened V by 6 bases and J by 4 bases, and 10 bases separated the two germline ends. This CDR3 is CASSSGSGANVLTF. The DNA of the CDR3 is TGTGCCAGCAGCTCAGGGTCAGGGGCCAACGTCCTGACTTTC.

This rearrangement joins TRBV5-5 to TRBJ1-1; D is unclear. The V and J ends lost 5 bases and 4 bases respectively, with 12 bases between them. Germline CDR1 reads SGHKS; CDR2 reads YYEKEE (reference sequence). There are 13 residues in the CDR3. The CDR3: CASRSSTGTEAFF. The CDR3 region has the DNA TGTGCCAGCAGATCCTCTACGGGCACTGAAGCTTTCTTT.

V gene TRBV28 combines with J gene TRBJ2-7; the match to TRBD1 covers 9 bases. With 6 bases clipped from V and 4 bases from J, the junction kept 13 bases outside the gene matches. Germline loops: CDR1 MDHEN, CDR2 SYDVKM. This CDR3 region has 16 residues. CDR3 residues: CASSLLTGTGLYEQYF. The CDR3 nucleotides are TGTGCCAGCAGCCTACTGACCGGGACAGGGCTTTACGAGCAGTACTTC.

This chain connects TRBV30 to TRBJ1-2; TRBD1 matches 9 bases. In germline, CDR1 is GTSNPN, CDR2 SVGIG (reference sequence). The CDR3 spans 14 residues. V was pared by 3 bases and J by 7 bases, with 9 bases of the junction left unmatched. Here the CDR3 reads CAWSPLQGASGYTF. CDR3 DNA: TGTGCCTGGAGCCCGTTACAGGGGGCCAGTGGCTACACCTTC. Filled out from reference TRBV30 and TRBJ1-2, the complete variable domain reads SQTIHQWPATLVQPVGSPLSLECTVEGTSNPNLYWYRQAAGRGLQLLFYSVGIGQISSEVPQNLSASRPQDRQFILSSKKLLLSDSGFYLCAWSPLQGASGYTFGSGTRLTVV.

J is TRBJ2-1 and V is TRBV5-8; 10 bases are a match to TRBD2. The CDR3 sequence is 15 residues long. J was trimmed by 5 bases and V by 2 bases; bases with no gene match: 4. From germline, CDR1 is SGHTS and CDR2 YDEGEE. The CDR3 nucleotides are TGTGCCAGCAGCTTCTATCTAGCGGGAGACAATGAGCAGTTCTTC. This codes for CASSFYLAGDNEQFF.

Here the CDR3 DNA reads TGTGCCAGCAGCCCTTTTCTCGGGGGGCCCACCTACGAGCAGTACTTC. Translating it yields CASSPFLGGPTYEQYF. The chain couples TRBV9 to TRBJ2-7; weak D call: TRBD2 (7 bases). The CDR3 contains 16 residues. Trimming stripped 4 bases from V and 2 bases from J, with 19 bases between. Per germline, CDR1 SGDLS and CDR2 YYNGEE.

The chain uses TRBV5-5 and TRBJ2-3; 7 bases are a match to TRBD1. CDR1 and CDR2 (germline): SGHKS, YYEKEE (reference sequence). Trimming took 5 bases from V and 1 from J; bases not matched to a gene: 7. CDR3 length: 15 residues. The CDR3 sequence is CASRTTGAGTDTQYF. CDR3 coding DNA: TGTGCCAGCAGAACCACAGGGGCTGGCACAGATACGCAGTATTTT. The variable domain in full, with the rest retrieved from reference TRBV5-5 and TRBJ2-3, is DAGVTQSPTHLIKTRGQQVTLRCSPISGHKSVSWYQQVLGQGPQFIFQYYEKEERGRGNFPDRFSARQFPNYSSELNVNALLLGDSALYLCASRTTGAGTDTQYFGPGTRLTVL.

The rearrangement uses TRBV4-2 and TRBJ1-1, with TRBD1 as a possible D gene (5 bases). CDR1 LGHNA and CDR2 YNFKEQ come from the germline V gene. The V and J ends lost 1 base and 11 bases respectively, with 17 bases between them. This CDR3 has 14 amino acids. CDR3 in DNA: TGTGCCAGCAGCCAAGTGGGCCGGGAATGGGGGGCTTTCTTT. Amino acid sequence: CASSQVGREWGAFF.

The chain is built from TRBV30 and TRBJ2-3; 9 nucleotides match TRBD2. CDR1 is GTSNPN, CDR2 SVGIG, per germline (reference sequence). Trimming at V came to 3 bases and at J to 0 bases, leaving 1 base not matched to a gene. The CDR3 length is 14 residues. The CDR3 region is CAWRLAGSTDTQYF. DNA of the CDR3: TGTGCCTGGAGGCTAGCGGGAAGCACAGATACGCAGTATTTT.

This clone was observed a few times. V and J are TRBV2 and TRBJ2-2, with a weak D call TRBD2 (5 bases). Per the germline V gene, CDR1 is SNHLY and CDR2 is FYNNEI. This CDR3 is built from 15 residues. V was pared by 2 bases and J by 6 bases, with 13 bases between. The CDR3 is CASSEQSGRSGELFF. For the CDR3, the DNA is TGTGCCAGCAGTGAACAGAGCGGACGGTCCGGGGAGCTGTTTTTT.

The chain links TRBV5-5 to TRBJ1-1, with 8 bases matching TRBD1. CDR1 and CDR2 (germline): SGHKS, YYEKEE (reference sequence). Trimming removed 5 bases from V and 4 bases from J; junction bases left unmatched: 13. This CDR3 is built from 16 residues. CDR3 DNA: TGTGCCAGCAGTCTGGACAGGGATCGAATGGGCACTGAAGCTTTCTTT. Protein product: CASSLDRDRMGTEAFF.

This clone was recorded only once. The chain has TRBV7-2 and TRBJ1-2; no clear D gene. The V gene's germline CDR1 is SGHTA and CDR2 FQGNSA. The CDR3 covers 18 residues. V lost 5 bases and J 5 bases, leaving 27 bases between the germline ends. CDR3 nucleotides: TGTGCCAGCAGCCCCGACTGGATCGGCGCTTCGGTCCTTTATGGCTACACCTTC. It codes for CASSPDWIGASVLYGYTF.